A selection of T cell receptor beta chains follows, all from one sample in a study of shared clonotypes between healthy human individuals. Using immunoSEQ multiplex PCR, the repertoire was profiled, and TCRdb retains in-frame clones only, with some absent. The repertoire holds fewer than 3 million clones, 92% seen once, with 0.37% in the top ten. The source material was naive CD4+ T cells from PBMCs. The source is a young man in good health. Some clones in this sample may be carry-over from other donors' samples. Both conserved end residues are part of each CDR3. A D gene is named only where the DNA matches it firmly. Expanded clones get a size class; other rows say once, few or many, or leave the size out.

length	D	V	J	size	DNA	CDR3
14	.	TRBV6-5	TRBJ1-2	.	TGTGCCAGCAGTGACTATCAGGGTCGTCGTGGCTACACCTTC	CASSDYQGRRGYTF
14	TRBD1	TRBV12-5	TRBJ2-5	.	TGTGCTAGTGGTTTCTCAGGGGGCGGGGAGACCCAGTACTTC	CASGFSGGGETQYF
16	.	TRBV7-3	TRBJ2-3	once	TGTGCCAGCAGCCCAAGACGTTCCTCTAGCACAGATACGCAGTATTTT	CASSPRRSSSTDTQYF
15	.	TRBV6-5	TRBJ2-3	.	TGTGCCAGCACTTCAGGGGATGGAGAGGCAGATACGCAGTATTTT	CASTSGDGEADTQYF
14	TRBD1	TRBV19	TRBJ1-5	.	TGTGCCTCTTCAGGGGACAGGATGCGTCAGCCCCAGCATTTT	CASSGDRMRQPQHF
13	.	TRBV11-2	TRBJ2-5	.	TGTGCCAGCAGCTTACTAGCAGAAGAGACCCAGTACTTC	CASSLLAEETQYF
13	.	TRBV6-1	TRBJ1-2	few	TGTGCCAGCAGTGTCTCGGGTCTGTCGGTCTACACCTTC	CASSVSGLSVYTF
18	.	TRBV19	TRBJ1-4	.	TGTGCCAGTAGAAGGTTCCGGGACATCCCTCAATTAAATGAAAAACTGTTTTTT	CASRRFRDIPQLNEKLFF
15	.	TRBV28	TRBJ2-3	.	TGTGCCAGCAGCCCGGCGGCAACTAGCACAGATACGCAGTATTTT	CASSPAATSTDTQYF
15	TRBD1	TRBV6-1	TRBJ2-1	.	TGTGCCAGCAGGGCCGGGACAGGGGACCACAATGAGCAGTTCTTC	CASRAGTGDHNEQFF
12	.	TRBV25-1	TRBJ2-3	once	TGTGCCAGCAGCTATCTAGAGTGGCTTCGGTATTTT	CASSYLEWLRYF
14	.	TRBV29-1	TRBJ2-7	.	TGCAGCGTGGGGGTCCGGCTAGGTCAGCCCGAGCAGTACTTC	CSVGVRLGQPEQYF
13	.	TRBV6-1	TRBJ2-7	.	TGTGCCAGCAGTCCCCGTTCCCCGGGCGAGCAGTACTTC	CASSPRSPGEQYF
16	TRBD2	TRBV5-1	TRBJ2-2	.	TGCGCCAGCAGCTTGGTAGCGGGAGGAAACACCGGGGAGCTGTTTTTT	CASSLVAGGNTGELFF
15	TRBD1	TRBV10-3	TRBJ2-1	.	TGTGCCATCAGTGCTTCCGGACAGGGGGTTAATGAGCAGTTCTTC	CAISASGQGVNEQFF
13	.	TRBV28	TRBJ2-5	.	TGTGCCAGCAGGGTGGGGCTGCCCGGGGCCCAGTACTTC	CASRVGLPGAQYF
14	.	TRBV5-6	TRBJ2-7	.	TGTGCCAGCAGCTTGGCGGGACGGAACTACGAGCAGTACTTC	CASSLAGRNYEQYF
15	.	TRBV19	TRBJ2-6	.	TGTGCCAGTAGTATATGGATTGCTGGGGCCAACGTCCTGACTTTC	CASSIWIAGANVLTF
18	.	TRBV18	TRBJ2-5	.	TGTGCCAGCTCACCACCGCCTCGGGCCGGGGGCCCAAGGGAGACCCAGTACTTC	CASSPPPRAGGPRETQYF
15	.	TRBV11-2	TRBJ2-1	.	TGTGCCAGCAGCCCACGGGACGGCTACTACAATGAGCAGTTCTTC	CASSPRDGYYNEQFF
14	TRBD1	TRBV27	TRBJ1-2	.	TGTGCCAGCAGCGCGACAGGGGGCATTGGGGGCTACACCTTC	CASSATGGIGGYTF
12	.	TRBV5-4	TRBJ1-2	few	TGTGCCAGCAGTGGGGGCTCCTATGGCTACACCTTC	CASSGGSYGYTF
16	TRBD2	TRBV7-3	TRBJ2-5	.	TGTGCCAGCAGCCCAGGGCAAGCTAGCGGGGAGAAGACCCAGTACTTC	CASSPGQASGEKTQYF
15	TRBD1	TRBV6-1	TRBJ2-3	.	TGTGCCAGCAGGACAGGGAACCGGAACACAGATACGCAGTATTTT	CASRTGNRNTDTQYF
16	.	TRBV19	TRBJ1-1	few	TGTGCCAGTAGTCCGGCGCCAGGGTGGGTAGTCACTGAAGCTTTCTTT	CASSPAPGWVVTEAFF
15	.	TRBV14	TRBJ2-5	.	TGTGCCAGCAGCCAAGGGTCGGCGGGACAAGAGACCCAGTACTTC	CASSQGSAGQETQYF
15	TRBD2	TRBV19	TRBJ2-7	.	TGTGCCAGTAGGGATTGGACTAGCGGGAGATACGAGCAGTACTTC	CASRDWTSGRYEQYF
13	.	TRBV10-2	TRBJ1-2	.	TGCGCCAGCAGTGAGGGCACCCAATATGGCTACACCTTC	CASSEGTQYGYTF
15	TRBD2	TRBV14	TRBJ2-5	once	TGTGCCAGCAGCCAAGTCGGCGGGAGAAGTGAGACCCAGTACTTC	CASSQVGGRSETQYF
14	.	TRBV7-9	TRBJ1-6	.	TGTGCCAGCAGCTTAGGCGGGATCCGTTCACCCCTCCACTTT	CASSLGGIRSPLHF
16	TRBD1	TRBV19	TRBJ1-5	.	TGTGCCAGTAGTCCCTGGACAGGGCGTAAGGGTCAGCCCCAGCATTTT	CASSPWTGRKGQPQHF
15	TRBD1	TRBV5-1	TRBJ1-2	.	TGCGCCAGCAGTACTTCAGGGGGCAACCTCTATGGCTACACCTTC	CASSTSGGNLYGYTF
15	.	TRBV2	TRBJ1-5	once	TGTGCCAGCAGTGGTACAGGCTATAGCAATCAGCCCCAGCATTTT	CASSGTGYSNQPQHF
12	TRBD1	TRBV7-9	TRBJ2-1	.	TGTGCCAGCAGCTTAGAGACAGGGTGGCAGTTCTTC	CASSLETGWQFF
16	TRBD1	TRBV2	TRBJ1-5	.	TGTGCCAGCAGTTACGCCTTGGACAGGGGTGGCCAGCCCCAGCATTTT	CASSYALDRGGQPQHF
19	TRBD2	TRBV18	TRBJ2-1	once	TGTGCCAGCTCACCACCGGTGGGTAGCGGGAGGGACTCCTACAATGAGCAGTTCTTC	CASSPPVGSGRDSYNEQFF
15	TRBD1	TRBV11-1	TRBJ1-1	.	TGTGCCAGCAGGACCGGGACAGGGGTCAACACTGAAGCTTTCTTT	CASRTGTGVNTEAFF
10	.	TRBV6-5	TRBJ2-7	.	TGTGCCAGCCAGAGAGACGAGCAGTACTTC	CASQRDEQYF
16	.	TRBV7-9	TRBJ2-5	.	TGTGCCAGCAGCAACCAACAGACAGCGGACCAAGAGACCCAGTACTTC	CASSNQQTADQETQYF
15	TRBD1	TRBV6-5	TRBJ1-4	.	TGTGCCAGCAGTTACACTACAGGGGCGGGGGAAAAACTGTTTTTT	CASSYTTGAGEKLFF
13	.	TRBV30	TRBJ2-5	.	TGTGCCTGGAGTGTATCCATTTTGGAGACCCAGTACTTC	CAWSVSILETQYF
15	TRBD1	TRBV30	TRBJ2-3	.	TGTGCCTGGAGGAGGTTACAGGGGCTAACAGATACGCAGTATTTT	CAWRRLQGLTDTQYF
11	.	TRBV7-9	TRBJ1-2	.	TGTGCCAGCAGCAGACAGGACGGCCACACCTTC	CASSRQDGHTF
15	.	TRBV27	TRBJ2-2	.	TGTGCCAGCAGTTTATGGGGGGCTAGGACCGGGGAGCTGTTTTTT	CASSLWGARTGELFF
17	.	TRBV5-1	TRBJ2-5	.	TGCGCCAGCAGCTTGGTGTCGTCGGCAGATCAACAAGAGACCCAGTACTTC	CASSLVSSADQQETQYF